This TCR beta chain was captured by sequencing in a study of T cell responses to AZD1222 COVID-19 vaccine. Profiled with immunoSEQ multiplex PCR; TCRdb holds only in-frame clones, not every one. The sample has more than 20,000 clones, more than 75% seen once. This CDR3 is 13 amino acids long. Looked up from germline, CDR1 is SGHRS and CDR2 is YFSETQ. Trimming at V came to 2 bases and at J to 3 bases, leaving 2 bases not matched to a gene. This chain uses TRBV5-1 with TRBJ2-7, with 7 positions matching TRBD2. The sequence was obtained from an adult who received the AZD1222 COVID-19 vaccine. This material consisted of peripheral blood, taken 28 days after the second AZD1222 dose. CDR3 in DNA: TGCGCCAGCAGCTTCGGGACTAACTACGAGCAGTACTTC. It translates to CASSFGTNYEQYF.